Shown below are 10 T cell receptor beta chains from a single sample sequenced in a study of control samples from healthy donors and cancer patients. Repertoires were generated with immunoSEQ multiplex PCR, while TCRdb's copy carries only in-frame clones and drops some. In the table there are about 58,000 clones, around 87% of which are singletons. The sample was PBMCs. These receptors originate from a woman aged 55-70 years with lung cancer.

The gene calls are TRBV28 and TRBJ1-1; D gene uncertain. V gave up 2 bases and J gave up 0 bases, with 10 bases separating them. Germline assignment: CDR1 MDHEN and CDR2 SYDVKM. The CDR3 runs 15 residues. In DNA form, the CDR3 reads TGTGCCAGCAGTTTAGCGGCGCTGATGAACACTGAAGCTTTCTTT. It codes for CASSLAALMNTEAFF.

The chain joins TRBV5-1 to TRBJ2-5; tentative D call: TRBD2 (5 bases). The CDR3 is 14 amino acids. With 4 bases removed from V and 3 bases from J, the gap between germline ends came to 13 bases. Germline V lookup: CDR1 SGHRS, CDR2 YFSETQ. The CDR3 is CASSLRADEETQYF. The CDR3 DNA reads TGCGCCAGCAGCCTGAGAGCGGACGAAGAGACCCAGTACTTC.

The rearrangement links TRBV7-9 to TRBJ2-1; no clear D gene. This CDR3 spans 18 amino acids. V was clipped by 4 bases and J by 0 bases, with 19 bases between them. Germline V gene data show CDR1 as SEHNR and CDR2 as FQNEAQ (reference sequence). DNA of the CDR3: TGTGCCAGCAGCTCGTTACGATGGGCCCAAAGCTCCTACAATGAGCAGTTCTTC. It translates to CASSSLRWAQSSYNEQFF.

V usage is TRBV4-1 and J usage is TRBJ2-1; 8 bases are a match to TRBD1. The germline CDR1 and CDR2 sequences are MGHRA and YSYEKL. This CDR3 spans 20 amino acids. The V gene end was trimmed by 3 bases and the J gene end by 1 base; junction bases not matched to a gene: 17. CDR3 DNA sequence: TGCGCCAGCAGCCATCGGAGGGGACAGGTGCCGTCGGTTTCCTACAATGAGCAGTTCTTC. It specifies CASSHRRGQVPSVSYNEQFF.

The rearrangement uses TRBV6-5 and TRBJ2-2, with TRBD1 as a possible D gene (5 bases). V was shortened by 5 bases and J by 0 bases, with 7 bases between the two germline ends. CDR3 length: 14 residues. Germline V gene sequence: CDR1 MNHEY, CDR2 SVGAGI. CDR3 amino acids: CASSPTANTGELFF. CDR3 sequence (DNA): TGTGCCAGCAGTCCGACAGCGAACACCGGGGAGCTGTTTTTT.

The chain uses TRBV18 and TRBJ1-1, with D possibly being TRBD1 (6 bases). V shed 1 base and J shed 3 bases, with 12 bases lying between them. The CDR3 has 15 amino acids. Germline CDR1 is KGHSH and CDR2 is LQKENI. The CDR3 sequence is CASSPLAGDDTEAFF. The CDR3 DNA is TGTGCCAGCTCACCACTAGCAGGGGACGACACTGAAGCTTTCTTT.

CDR3 sequence: CAIRGGFETGELFF. DNA of the CDR3: TGTGCCATCAGGGGGGGGTTTGAAACCGGGGAGCTGTTTTTT. J is TRBJ2-2 and V is TRBV10-3, with TRBD2 matching 7 bases. Losses at the gene ends were 6 bases for V and 5 bases for J; bases not matched to a gene: 6. CDR3 length: 14 residues. Germline values: CDR1 ENHRY, CDR2 SYGVKD.

This clone is a singleton in its sample. V usage is TRBV5-1 and J usage is TRBJ2-7; the match to TRBD1 covers 11 bases. With 4 bases clipped from V and 5 bases from J, the junction kept 8 bases outside the gene matches. Germline V gene data show CDR1 as SGHRS and CDR2 as YFSETQ. The CDR3 sequence is 15 residues long. The CDR3 is CASSERTGGRNEQYF. CDR3 in DNA: TGCGCCAGCAGCGAAAGGACAGGGGGCCGGAACGAGCAGTACTTC. Complete variable domain (other parts from reference TRBV5-1 and TRBJ2-7): KAGVTQTPRYLIKTRGQQVTLSCSPISGHRSVSWYQQTPGQGLQFLFEYFSETQRNKGNFPGRFSGRQFSNSRSEMNVSTLELGDSALYLCASSERTGGRNEQYFGPGTRLTVT.

The chain is built from TRBV7-3 and TRBJ1-5; no definite D call. V dropped 0 bases and J dropped 5 bases, with 5 bases sitting between them. Germline V gene sequence: CDR1 SGHTA, CDR2 FQGTGA. CDR3 length equals 13 residues. The CDR3 spells CASSLTRDQPQHF. CDR3 nucleotide sequence: TGTGCCAGCAGCTTAACAAGGGATCAGCCCCAGCATTTT.

The V call is TRBV6-1, the J call TRBJ2-7; TRBD1 matches 7 bases. J gave up 6 bases and V 6 bases, and 14 bases lay outside the gene matches. Germline V lookup: CDR1 MNHNS, CDR2 SASEGT. The CDR3 consists of 15 residues. Here the CDR3 reads CASSKSTSTGIEQYF. CDR3 DNA sequence: TGTGCCAGCAGCAAATCGACCTCGACAGGGATCGAGCAGTACTTC.